The TCR beta chain under discussion was sequenced for a study of blood T cell repertoires in COVID-19. In the study overall: Specimens from acute and convalescent COVID-19 originated in the United States, Italy and Spain. The analysed material was cDNA or gDNA that came from T cells, B-cell-depleted T cells, or PBMCs.

In the authors' workflow: Amplification from reference gene primers served as the basis for estimated nucleated cell counts. Using immunoSEQ multiplex PCR, the repertoire was profiled, and TCRdb retains in-frame clones only, with some absent. From that table come the V and J calls and clone size; the DNA was used to work out D and trimming. The sample lists 150,000 or so clones, about nine tenths seen once, with approximately 10% in the top ten. From germline, CDR1 is LNHDA and CDR2 SQIVND (reference sequence). The trim removed 8 bases at V and 3 bases at J, leaving 15 bases unmatched. This CDR3 spans 17 amino acids. Followed longitudinally, the Seattle patients had been enrolled during active infection.

The receptor's source is a woman in her 70s with COVID-19, enrolled during active disease. Material: peripheral blood. The chain couples TRBV19 to TRBJ1-5; 8 bases match TRBD1. The CDR3 sequence: CASRSIFRTGPNQPQHF. The CDR3 nucleotides read TGTGCCAGTCGAAGTATCTTCCGGACAGGGCCCAATCAGCCCCAGCATTTT.